This T cell receptor beta chain was retrieved from a study of blood T cell repertoires in COVID-19. Study information: The cDNA or gDNA used as material had been derived from T cells, B-cell-depleted T cells, or PBMCs.

In the authors' workflow: Nucleated cell counts were estimated from reference gene primer amplification. Profiled with immunoSEQ multiplex PCR; TCRdb holds only in-frame clones, not every one. D and trimming come from the DNA, and the V and J calls and clone size come from that table. The profile shows about 200,000 clones, approximately 84% of them singletons. This clone has only one observation. Trimming removed 6 bases from V and 3 bases from J, with 25 bases in between. Germline CDR1 reads MDHEN; CDR2 reads SYDVKM. The CDR3 loop spans 18 amino acids. The receptor's source is a woman aged 80 or older with acute or convalescent COVID-19. The sequenced sample was peripheral blood. This rearrangement joins TRBV28 to TRBJ2-3, with D perhaps matching TRBD1 (5 bases). CDR3 region: CASSRIRAGLENTDTQYF. CDR3 bases: TGTGCCAGCAGCCGAATCCGGGCAGGGCTGGAGAATACAGATACGCAGTATTTT.